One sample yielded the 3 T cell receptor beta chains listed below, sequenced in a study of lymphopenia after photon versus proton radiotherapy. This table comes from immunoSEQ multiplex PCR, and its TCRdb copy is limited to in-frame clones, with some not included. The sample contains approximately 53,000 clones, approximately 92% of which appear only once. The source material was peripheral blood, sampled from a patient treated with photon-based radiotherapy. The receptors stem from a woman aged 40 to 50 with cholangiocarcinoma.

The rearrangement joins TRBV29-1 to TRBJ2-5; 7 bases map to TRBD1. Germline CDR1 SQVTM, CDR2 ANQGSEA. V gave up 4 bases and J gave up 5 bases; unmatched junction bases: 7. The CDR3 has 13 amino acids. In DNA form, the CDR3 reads TGCAGCGTTGGCAGGGGGAACGGCGAGACCCAGTACTTC. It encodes CSVGRGNGETQYF. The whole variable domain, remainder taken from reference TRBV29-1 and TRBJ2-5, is SAVISQKPSRDICQRGTSLTIQCQVDSQVTMMFWYRQQPGQSLTLIATANQGSEATYESGFVIDKFPISRPNLTFSTLTVSNMSPEDSSIYLCSVGRGNGETQYFGPGTRLLVL.

This CDR3 is CASEPTMNTEAFF. CDR3 coding DNA: TGTGCCAGCGAACCAACAATGAACACTGAAGCTTTCTTT. The chain is built from TRBV2 and TRBJ1-1, with D uncertain. In germline, CDR1 is SNHLY, CDR2 FYNNEI. The CDR3 runs 13 residues. Trimming took 8 bases from V and 0 from J, leaving 10 bases between them.

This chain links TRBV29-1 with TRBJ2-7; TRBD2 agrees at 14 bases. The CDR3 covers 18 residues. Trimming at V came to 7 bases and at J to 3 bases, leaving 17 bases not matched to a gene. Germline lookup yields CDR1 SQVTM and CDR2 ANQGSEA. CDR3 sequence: CSAEGLAGAVGSGYEQYF. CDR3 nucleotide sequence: TGCAGCGCCGAGGGACTAGCGGGAGCGGTGGGGTCCGGCTACGAGCAGTACTTC.